This TCR beta chain comes out of a study of radiotherapy plus CTLA-4 blockade in lung cancer. Germline trimming cut 7 bases from V and 0 bases from J; bases unmatched to any gene: 4. The CDR3 covers 13 residues. Germline CDR1 SGHNT, CDR2 YYREEE (reference sequence). The protocol was immunoSEQ multiplex PCR, while the TCRdb copy is restricted to in-frame clones and leaves out a portion. The data show some 73,000 clones, about 84% seen once. V usage is TRBV5-4 and J usage is TRBJ2-7; TRBD1 matches at 7 bases. The sequencing here drew on peripheral blood, taken from a patient treated with radiotherapy plus ipilimumab. The receptor was isolated from a human donor with non-small cell lung cancer who had stable disease on radiotherapy plus ipilimumab. The CDR3 DNA reads as TGTGCCAGCCGGGACAGTTACTCCTACGAGCAGTACTTC. Protein: CASRDSYSYEQYF.